These 13 T cell receptor beta chains came from one sample sequenced in a study of T cells in Graves' hyperthyroidism and ophthalmopathy. Researchers amplified the TCR beta CDR3 regions from RNA transcripts. A set of HTBI primers served as the primers for a first-round RT-PCR of the TCR CDR3. In TCRdb, the multiplex PCR reads were re-called with MiXCR into one record per CDR3 protein. The sample consists of about 480,000 distinct CDR3 sequences, approximately 15% of them appearing once. The specimen was blood. These receptors came from a woman under 30 with Graves' hyperthyroidism.

The rearrangement uses TRBV19 and TRBJ1-5; 8 bases map to TRBD1. CDR1 and CDR2 (germline): LNHDA, SQIVND (reference sequence). The CDR3 sequence is 15 residues long. V trimming: 10 bases; J trimming: 7 bases; junction bases outside the gene matches: 15. CDR3 in DNA: TGTGCCACCTTCCCCGGGACAGGTTTTGGGCAGCCCCAGCATTTT. Translating it yields CATFPGTGFGQPQHF.

This chain links TRBV4-1 with TRBJ1-5; 9 bases map to TRBD1. Germline V gives CDR1 MGHRA, CDR2 YSYEKL. Trimming cost V 2 bases and J 6 bases; bases outside gene matches: 8. The CDR3 consists of 16 residues. CDR3 amino acids: CASSQPRTGVSQPQHF. In DNA form, the CDR3 reads TGCGCCAGCAGCCAACCTAGGACAGGGGTGAGTCAGCCCCAGCATTTT.

This clonotype appeared many times. J is TRBJ1-2 and V is TRBV5-1; 9 bases match TRBD1. The CDR3 totals 14 residues. Germline V gene lookup returns CDR1 SGHRS and CDR2 YFSETQ. The V segment lost 4 bases and the J segment 4 bases; nucleotides outside the gene matches: 5. The CDR3 here is CASSVTGGSYGYTF. The DNA of the CDR3 is TGCGCCAGCAGCGTAACAGGGGGCAGCTATGGCTACACCTTC.

This clonotype has more than one count but fewer than ten. The V and J genes are TRBV3-1 and TRBJ2-2, with 13 bases matching TRBD2. The CDR3 sequence is 16 residues long. From germline, CDR1 is LGHDT and CDR2 YNNKEL (reference sequence). V trimming: 5 bases; J trimming: 6 bases; junction bases outside the gene matches: 6. CDR3 coding DNA: TGTGCCAGCAGCTTTGGGGGACTAGCGGGACCCGGGGAGCTGTTTTTT. The encoded protein is CASSFGGLAGPGELFF. Full variable domain (missing parts from reference TRBV3-1 and TRBJ2-2): DTAVSQTPKYLVTQMGNDKSIKCEQNLGHDTMYWYKQDSKKFLKIMFSYNNKELIINETVPNRFSPKSPDKAHLNLHINSLELGDSAVYFCASSFGGLAGPGELFFGEGSRLTVL.

In its sample, this clonotype was seen many times. This chain joins TRBV5-1 and TRBJ2-7, with 13 bases identical to TRBD2. The germline gives CDR1 SGHRS, CDR2 YFSETQ. The CDR3 extends over 16 amino acids. Trimming took 3 bases from V and 0 from J; bases not matched to a gene: 3. This chain's CDR3 is CASSSWTSGSSYEQYF. In DNA, the CDR3 is TGCGCCAGCAGCTCCTGGACTAGCGGGAGCTCCTACGAGCAGTACTTC.

This clonotype was recorded many times. The V call is TRBV2, the J call TRBJ2-1; 14 bases align to TRBD2. V lost 7 bases to trimming and J lost 4 bases; unmatched junction nucleotides: 3. The CDR3 has 15 residues. The V gene's germline CDR1 is SNHLY and CDR2 FYNNEI. CDR3: CASMRTSGGYNEQFF. The CDR3 nucleotides are TGTGCCAGCATGAGGACTAGCGGGGGGTACAATGAGCAGTTCTTC.

The chain combines TRBV24-1 with TRBJ1-4; D is possibly TRBD1 (5 bases). Trimming cost V 1 base and J 7 bases, with 12 bases left between them. The CDR3 runs to 15 residues. Per germline, CDR1 KGHDR and CDR2 SFDVKD. CDR3 region: CATSDFRDGAEKLFF. CDR3 DNA: TGTGCCACCAGTGATTTCAGGGATGGGGCTGAAAAACTGTTTTTT.

The V call is TRBV5-6, the J call TRBJ2-6; D may be TRBD1 (5 bases). Germline V gives CDR1 SGHDT, CDR2 YYEEEE. The CDR3 extends over 15 amino acids. V dropped 2 bases and J dropped 2 bases, with 8 bases sitting between them. CDR3 protein: CASSFWGAGANVLTF. CDR3 DNA: TGTGCCAGCAGCTTTTGGGGCGCTGGGGCCAACGTCCTGACTTTC. Combining the CDR3 with reference TRBV5-6 and TRBJ2-6 gives the whole variable domain DAGVTQSPTHLIKTRGQQVTLRCSPKSGHDTVSWYQQALGQGPQFIFQYYEEEERQRGNFPDRFSGHQFPNYSSELNVNALLLGDSALYLCASSFWGAGANVLTFGAGSRLTVL.

This clonotype was seen many times. The V gene is TRBV9, the J gene TRBJ1-1; maybe TRBD1 (5 bases). Germline lookup yields CDR1 SGDLS and CDR2 YYNGEE. The CDR3 totals 14 residues. V lost 4 bases to trimming and J lost 5 bases, with 15 bases between them. The CDR3 DNA reads as TGTGCCAGCAGCCCCCCCGGGGACGGGACTGAAGCTTTCTTT. Translation: CASSPPGDGTEAFF.

As regards this clonotype: A much larger clone lies a single base off, so this may be a read error. This chain joins TRBV3-1 and TRBJ2-2, with D maybe TRBD1 (6 bases). Germline-derived CDR1 and CDR2 are LGHDT and YNNKEL (reference sequence). This CDR3 has 16 amino acids. V was cut by 0 bases and J by 9 bases, with 17 bases left in between. CDR3 in DNA: TGTGCCAGCAGCCAAGATCCTCTCAGTGGGGGCCGGGAGCTGTTTTTT. Amino acids: CASSQDPLSGGRELFF.

This clonotype was seen ten or more times. The chain carries TRBV29-1 and TRBJ2-2; a possible D gene is TRBD2 (6 bases). Looked up from germline, CDR1 is SQVTM and CDR2 is ANQGSEA. The CDR3 consists of 16 residues. The V end lost 5 bases, the J end lost 1 base, and 17 bases lay between the germline ends. The CDR3 sequence: CSVLLAEAENTGELFF. DNA of the CDR3: TGCAGCGTTCTGTTAGCGGAGGCAGAGAACACCGGGGAGCTGTTTTTT.

V gene TRBV5-5 combines with J gene TRBJ2-6; TRBD1 aligns across 7 bases. The J segment lost 3 bases and the V segment lost 2 bases, leaving 2 bases of the junction unmatched. This CDR3 is 15 amino acids long. Germline-derived CDR1 and CDR2 are SGHKS and YYEKEE (reference sequence). In DNA, the CDR3 is TGTGCCAGCAGCTTCAGGGGGTATGGGGCCAACGTCCTGACTTTC. Amino acids: CASSFRGYGANVLTF.

The chain is built from TRBV29-1 and TRBJ2-3; TRBD2 is a possible D gene (6 bases). CDR3 size: 15 residues. Trimming stripped 2 bases from V and 1 base from J, with 13 bases between. Germline V gene lookup returns CDR1 SQVTM and CDR2 ANQGSEA. This CDR3 reads CSVERLSGGTDTQYF. The DNA for the CDR3 is TGCAGCGTTGAAAGGTTGTCGGGGGGCACAGATACGCAGTATTTT.